The present T cell receptor (beta chain) was sequenced within a study of radiation and T cells in renal cell carcinoma. The protocol was immunoSEQ multiplex PCR, while the TCRdb copy is restricted to in-frame clones and leaves out a portion. The table records over 85,000 clones, 85% of them present only once. The time point is: blood 4 weeks post-SBRT, at nephrectomy. Documented treatment: 15 Gy SBRT to primary tumor, nephrectomy 4 weeks later. Germline V gene sequence: CDR1 SSHAT, CDR2 FNYEAQ (reference sequence). CDR3 length: 15 residues. Note on this clone: The junction does not match germline at one end; this may be a read error.

V and J are TRBV7-7 and TRBJ2-7; perhaps TRBD1 as D (5 bases). This TCR came from a man aged 50-59 years with renal cell carcinoma. The sample in question was blood, obtained from a patient whose treatment included radiotherapy and nephrectomy. CDR3 residues: CASSLGDGHSYEQYF. The CDR3 coding sequence is TGTGCTAGCAGCTTAGGTGACGGACACTCCTACGAGCAGTACTTC.